This record covers a single TCR beta chain. Its specificity is unknown. The template used for profiling TCR beta VDJ and CDR3 was genomic DNA. TCRdb passed the reads through MiXCR, listing each CDR3 protein once. This sample has 150,000 to 170,000 distinct CDR3 sequences, with about 52% found just once. V was trimmed by 2 bases and J by 13 bases, leaving 13 bases between them. This CDR3 spans 12 amino acids. Per the germline V gene, CDR1 is WSHSY and CDR2 is SAAADI. These data originate in a study of CD8+CD57+ T cells in acquired aplastic anemia. For the study at large: Sorting CD4+ and CD8+ cells gave DNA averaging roughly 3.5 ug. Study outcomes and limitations: A significant difference in CD8+ Simpson's diversity between patients and controls was not found. Patients and controls shared 25 to 35 CD8+ CDR3 sequences, which appeared highly expressed in patients and within their immunodominant clones.

Patients selected for sequencing had displayed CD8+CD57+ cell expansion by flow cytometry. All patients had severe acquired aplastic anemia. The material sequenced was sorted CD4+, CD8+, or CD8+CD57+ T cells (not recorded which) from PBMCs. The clonotype originates from a human donor with aplastic anemia. V gene TRBV10-2 combines with J gene TRBJ2-3; D remains ambiguous. The CDR3 DNA sequence: TGCGCCAGCAGTGAGATCACAGTGCCTGAGTATTTT. Its translation: CASSEITVPEYF.